This T cell receptor (beta chain) was obtained from a study of T cell responses to AZD1222 COVID-19 vaccine. CDR3 length: 15 amino acids. The germline gives CDR1 SGHRS, CDR2 YFSETQ. V shed 1 base and J 0 bases; nucleotides not matched to a gene: 1. This clone was counted between two and nine times. The table came from immunoSEQ multiplex PCR; TCRdb's copy has only in-frame clones and leaves some out. This sample has around 120,000 clones, with 70% to 85% found just once. J is TRBJ1-5 and V is TRBV5-1; 7 positions match TRBD1. This material consisted of peripheral blood, taken 28 days after the second AZD1222 dose. This clonotype originated in an adult who received the AZD1222 COVID-19 vaccine. DNA of the CDR3: TGCGCCAGCAGCTTGCAGGGGGATAGCAATCAGCCCCAGCATTTT. Protein product: CASSLQGDSNQPQHF.